The 31 T cell receptor beta chains reported below all come from one sample, sequenced in a study of blood T cells in healthy people across ages. Then a second PCR, running about 6 to 12 cycles, was carried out with a sample-barcoded 5' primer and a J-beta primer mix. TCRdb ran MiXCR on the 5' RACE reads and lists one entry per CDR3 protein. The sample records over 950,000 distinct CDR3 sequences, around two fifths being singletons. Source material: blood. The receptors stem from a man younger than 35 in good health.

This clonotype was detected ten times or more. The chain couples TRBV5-1 to TRBJ2-3; TRBD1 or TRBD2 may be the D gene (5 bases each). The CDR3 covers 14 residues. The V gene lost 4 bases and the J gene lost 1 base, with 10 bases spanning the gap. Germline V CDR1 and CDR2: SGHRS, YFSETQ. This CDR3 reads CASSEGTGTDTQYF. For the CDR3, the DNA is TGCGCCAGCAGCGAGGGGACGGGCACAGATACGCAGTATTTT.

The chain couples TRBV20-1 to TRBJ1-5; tentatively, D is TRBD1 (6 bases). From germline, CDR1 is DFQATT and CDR2 SNEGSKA (reference sequence). Trimming cost V 6 bases and J 7 bases, with 25 bases left between them. This CDR3 contains 16 residues. The CDR3 nucleotides read TGCAGTGCCAGGACTCTTGCGGGGGCCACGGCCCAGCCCCAGCATTTT. Protein product: CSARTLAGATAQPQHF.

Only a few counts were recorded for this clonotype. The chain couples TRBV20-1 to TRBJ2-5; 9 nucleotides align to TRBD1. CDR3 length: 14 residues. Trimming cost V 5 bases and J 5 bases; bases outside gene matches: 9. Germline assignment: CDR1 DFQATT and CDR2 SNEGSKA (reference sequence). CDR3 DNA sequence: TGCAGTGCTCGATGGACAGGGGTCCGGGAGACCCAGTACTTC. Amino acids: CSARWTGVRETQYF.

Points on this clonotype: One junction end does not reproduce the germline sequence, and a read error may be involved. CDR3: CASSEADYGYTF. The CDR3 coding sequence is TGTGCCAGCAGCGAAGCGGACTATGGCTACACCTTC. The chain is built from TRBV2 and TRBJ1-2; D uncertain. Germline values: CDR1 SNHLY, CDR2 FYNNEI. CDR3 length equals 12 residues. Looking up the rest from reference TRBV2 and TRBJ1-2 gives the full variable domain: EPEVTQTPSHQVTQMGQEVILRCVPISNHLYFYWYRQILGQKVEFLVSFYNNEISEKSEIFDDQFSVERPDGSNFTLKIRSTKLEDSAMYFCASSEADYGYTFGSGTRLTVV.

This clonotype came up many times. The rearrangement joins TRBV29-1 to TRBJ2-1; 10 bases are shared with TRBD2. The V gene end was trimmed by 6 bases and the J gene end by 0 bases; junction bases not matched to a gene: 2. The length of the CDR3 is 14 residues. Germline-derived CDR1 and CDR2 are SQVTM and ANQGSEA. CDR3 DNA sequence: TGCAGCGTCGGACTAGCGGACTCCTACAATGAGCAGTTCTTC. It codes for CSVGLADSYNEQFF.

There are a few counts of this clonotype. V gene TRBV20-1 combines with J gene TRBJ2-3; 8 bases align to TRBD2. The CDR3 extends over 15 amino acids. CDR1 is DFQATT, CDR2 SNEGSKA, per germline (reference sequence). After removal of 2 bases from V and 0 bases from J, the junction contained 4 bases not matched to a gene. The CDR3 DNA sequence: TGCAGTGCTAGACGGGTAGCGGGGAGCACAGATACGCAGTATTTT. Translation gives CSARRVAGSTDTQYF.

The chain joins TRBV7-2 to TRBJ2-1, with TRBD2 matching over 7 bases. This CDR3 is 14 amino acids long. Per germline, CDR1 SGHTA and CDR2 FQGNSA. J gave up 8 bases and V 5 bases, and 9 bases lay outside the gene matches. The CDR3 DNA reads as TGTGCCAGCAGCCGGAGGACTAGTGTGTATGAGCAGTTCTTC. Its protein is CASSRRTSVYEQFF. The complete variable domain, with remaining parts taken from reference TRBV7-2 and TRBJ2-1, reads GAGVSQSPSNKVTEKGKDVELRCDPISGHTALYWYRQSLGQGLEFLIYFQGNSAPDKSGLPSDRFSAERTGGSVSTLTIQRTQQEDSAVYLCASSRRTSVYEQFFGPGTRLTVL.

This clonotype was observed a few times. A much larger clone lies one base from this, so it may be a read error. CDR3 nucleotide sequence: TGTGCCAGCAGTCGACAGCCAGATACGCAGTATTTT. This encodes CASSRQPDTQYF. The chain joins TRBV6-5 to TRBJ2-3; TRBD1 is a possible D gene (5 bases). From germline, CDR1 is MNHEY and CDR2 SVGAGI. There are 12 residues in the CDR3. Trimming cost V 5 bases and J 4 bases, with 7 bases left between them.

This clonotype was seen a handful of times. The chain employs TRBV7-2 and TRBJ2-1; D call uncertain. The germline V and J ends were trimmed by 0 bases and 6 bases, with 6 bases remaining between them. Germline CDR1 reads SGHTA; CDR2 reads FQGNSA. The CDR3 has 13 amino acids. The CDR3 spells CASSLAYSNEQFF. The CDR3 DNA reads TGTGCCAGCAGCTTAGCGTACAGCAATGAGCAGTTCTTC.

CDR3 coding DNA: TGTGCCACCAGCAGCTGGACAGGGGGAGCCAAAAACATTCAGTACTTC. Its protein is CATSSWTGGAKNIQYF. The chain combines TRBV15 with TRBJ2-4, with 10 positions matching TRBD1. CDR3 length: 16 amino acids. Germline CDR1 and CDR2: LNHNV and YYDKDF (reference sequence). V lost 3 bases and J lost 0; bases outside the gene matches: 2.

A note on this clonotype: A junction end diverges from the germline sequence, so it may reflect a read error. The chain recombines TRBV9 with TRBJ1-5; D perhaps matches TRBD1 (5 bases). This CDR3 is built from 13 residues. The germline V gene encodes CDR1 SGDLS and CDR2 YYNGEE. CDR3 amino acids: CVSSPTDDQPQHF. The CDR3 nucleotides read TGTGTCAGCAGCCCGACAGACGATCAGCCCCAGCATTTT.

Remarks on this clonotype: This sequence may be a read error, since a much larger clone differs from it by one base. V is TRBV7-8 and J is TRBJ2-1, with unresolved D. The length of the CDR3 is 16 residues. The germline gives CDR1 SGHVS, CDR2 FQNEAQ. The CDR3 coding sequence is TGTACCAGCAGCCACTTCACGGAGCCCTATTACAATGAGCAGTTCTTC. It is translated as CTSSHFTEPYYNEQFF.

The chain joins TRBV7-3 to TRBJ1-6; maybe TRBD1 (5 bases). There are 18 residues in the CDR3. Trimming removed 1 base at V and 0 bases at J, with 13 bases between. Germline assignment: CDR1 SGHTA and CDR2 FQGTGA. CDR3 sequence: CASSLREGQSSYNSPLHF. CDR3 nucleotides: TGTGCCAGCAGCTTAAGGGAGGGGCAGAGCTCCTATAATTCACCCCTCCACTTT.

This sequence joins TRBV6-4 and TRBJ2-3; D remains ambiguous. This CDR3 is 13 amino acids long. From germline, CDR1 is MRHNA and CDR2 SNTAGT. The ends were cut back, 2 bases at V and 2 bases at J, with 5 bases in the middle. The CDR3 sequence: CASSDDFTDTQYF. For the CDR3, the DNA is TGTGCCAGCAGTGACGACTTCACAGATACGCAGTATTTT.

This clonotype has ten or more counts. This chain uses TRBV7-2 with TRBJ2-3; D gene uncertain. The CDR3 runs to 13 residues. V shed 5 bases and J shed 6 bases, with 12 bases lying between them. Germline V CDR1 and CDR2: SGHTA, FQGNSA. The CDR3 loop is CASSLGLTDTQYF. The CDR3 nucleotides read TGTGCCAGCAGCCTAGGGCTAACGGATACGCAGTATTTT.

With regard to this clonotype: This may come from a read error, since a much larger clone is one base off. The rearrangement uses TRBV5-6 and TRBJ2-5; D is possibly TRBD2 (5 bases). Germline-derived CDR1 and CDR2 are SGHDT and YYEEEE. The CDR3 has 13 amino acids. Trimming shortened V by 3 bases and J by 11 bases, and 17 bases separated the two germline ends. Written as DNA, the CDR3 is TGTGCCAGCAGCTCGCCCTTCCTAGCCCAGCAGTACTTC. Protein product: CASSSPFLAQQYF.

The genes are TRBV29-1 and TRBJ2-5, with D perhaps TRBD1 or TRBD2 (6 bases each). Germline CDR1 is SQVTM and CDR2 is ANQGSEA. The CDR3 is 15 amino acids. V was pared by 1 base and J by 2 bases, with 14 bases between. The CDR3, as DNA: TGCAGCGTTGAAGTGGGGGGCAGCCGTCAAGAGACCCAGTACTTC. Amino acid sequence: CSVEVGGSRQETQYF.

The rearrangement links TRBV30 to TRBJ2-3; D call uncertain. Trimming took off 2 bases at V and 4 bases at J, with 13 bases between the two ends. Germline CDR1 and CDR2: GTSNPN and SVGIG (reference sequence). This CDR3 has 14 amino acids. The CDR3 loop is CAWSSLALPDTQYF. CDR3 nucleotide sequence: TGTGCCTGGAGTTCATTGGCCCTTCCAGATACGCAGTATTTT.

V gene TRBV19 combines with J gene TRBJ2-3, with TRBD1 matching 7 bases. The V gene end was trimmed by 5 bases and the J gene end by 6 bases; junction bases not matched to a gene: 8. CDR1 is LNHDA and CDR2 is SQIVND in the germline V gene (reference sequence). This CDR3 is built from 14 residues. CDR3 DNA: TGTGCCAGTAGTCTATCGGGACAGATGGATACGCAGTATTTT. Translated: CASSLSGQMDTQYF.

This clonotype showed up just a few times. This may arise from a read error, as a much more abundant clone is one base away. The CDR3 DNA reads TGTGCCAGCAGCCTTGACAGCTACAATGAGCAGTACTTC. Translating it yields CASSLDSYNEQYF. The V gene is TRBV2, the J gene TRBJ2-7; D might be TRBD1 (5 bases). The CDR3 is made up of 13 amino acids. Between the trimmed V and J ends, which lost 6 bases and 7 bases, there was a span of 16 bases. Germline loops: CDR1 SNHLY, CDR2 FYNNEI.

This clonotype occurred a few times. The V gene is TRBV27, the J gene TRBJ2-2, with 13 bases lining up with TRBD2. V lost 7 bases and J lost 8; bases outside the gene matches: 13. This CDR3 is built from 17 residues. Germline V gene lookup returns CDR1 MNHEY and CDR2 SMNVEV (reference sequence). The CDR3 is CASIPGLAGSPSGELFF. The CDR3 region has the DNA TGTGCCAGCATTCCGGGACTAGCGGGGTCGCCTTCTGGGGAGCTGTTTTTT.

This chain links TRBV3-1 with TRBJ2-5, with D perhaps matching TRBD1 or TRBD2 (5 bases each). Per the germline V gene, CDR1 is LGHDT and CDR2 is YNNKEL (reference sequence). Trimming took off 0 bases at V and 2 bases at J, with 19 bases between the two ends. The CDR3 is made up of 18 amino acids. The CDR3 bases are TGTGCCAGCAGCCAAGACCCACGATGGGGACGGCTGCAAGAGACCCAGTACTTC. Translating gives CASSQDPRWGRLQETQYF.

This clonotype turned up a few times. This chain uses TRBV7-2 with TRBJ2-5; D gene unclear. V lost 3 bases and J 2 bases, leaving 7 bases between the germline ends. This CDR3 is 13 amino acids long. Germline CDR1 reads SGHTA; CDR2 reads FQGNSA. The CDR3 DNA reads as TGTGCCAGCAGCTTGATAGTACAAGAGACCCAGTACTTC. Residues: CASSLIVQETQYF.

This chain connects TRBV18 to TRBJ2-7; 7 positions agree with TRBD2. CDR1 and CDR2 (germline): KGHSH, LQKENI. The CDR3 is 15 amino acids. V gave up 3 bases and J gave up 2 bases; unmatched junction bases: 7. The CDR3 DNA reads as TGTGCCAGCTCACCGGGTTCTAGCGGAGCCTACGAGCAGTACTTC. Encoded protein: CASSPGSSGAYEQYF.

The chain couples TRBV7-2 to TRBJ2-1; D is uncertain. The end of the DNA fits TRBJ2-7 better, so the J call may be wrong. The CDR3 is made up of 13 amino acids. Germline V CDR1 and CDR2: SGHTA, FQGNSA. This chain's CDR3 is CASSLQSYNEQYF. DNA of the CDR3: TGTGCCAGCAGCTTACAGTCTTACAATGAGCAGTACTTC.

This clonotype has more than one count but fewer than ten. J is TRBJ2-4 and V is TRBV6-2 or TRBV6-3, with TRBD1 as a possible D gene (5 bases). The CDR3 sequence is 12 residues long. Trimming removed 2 bases at V and 13 bases at J, with 12 bases between. Germline values: CDR1 MNHEY, CDR2 SVGEGT. The CDR3 coding sequence is TGTGCCAGCAGTTACGACAGCTACGGGCAGTACTTC. Its translation: CASSYDSYGQYF.

This clonotype has just a few counts. The CDR3 region has the DNA TGTGCCAGCAGCCCGGGGCAGGGACCCACCTATGGCTACACCTTC. Translated, it gives CASSPGQGPTYGYTF. The V and J genes are TRBV9 and TRBJ1-2, with D maybe TRBD1 (5 bases). V was cut by 4 bases and J by 4 bases, with 17 bases left in between. CDR1 SGDLS and CDR2 YYNGEE come from the germline V gene. The CDR3 length is 15 residues.

J is TRBJ1-5 and V is TRBV3-1, with D uncertain. V was trimmed by 0 bases and J by 8 bases, leaving 8 bases between them. CDR1 LGHDT and CDR2 YNNKEL come from the germline V gene (reference sequence). CDR3 length: 13 amino acids. CDR3 amino acids: CASSQDGREPQHF. As DNA, the CDR3 is TGTGCCAGCAGCCAAGATGGCCGGGAGCCCCAGCATTTT. Drawing the rest from reference TRBV3-1 and TRBJ1-5, the complete variable domain is DTAVSQTPKYLVTQMGNDKSIKCEQNLGHDTMYWYKQDSKKFLKIMFSYNNKELIINETVPNRFSPKSPDKAHLNLHINSLELGDSAVYFCASSQDGREPQHFGDGTRLSIL.

This chain uses TRBV4-3 with TRBJ2-2, with D possibly matching TRBD1 (5 bases). From germline, CDR1 is LGHNA and CDR2 YSLEER. Trimming left V 0 bases short and J 6 bases short, with 8 bases between. The CDR3 runs to 14 residues. CDR3 loop: CASSQDVGAGELFF. CDR3 DNA: TGCGCCAGCAGCCAAGATGTAGGGGCCGGGGAGCTGTTTTTT.

In this sample, this clonotype turned up many times. The junction departs from the called germline gene at one end, perhaps through a read error. V and J are TRBV5-1 and TRBJ2-5; D possibly corresponds to TRBD1 (5 bases). Germline values: CDR1 SGHRS, CDR2 YFSETQ. This CDR3 comprises 13 residues. In nucleotides, the CDR3 is TGTGCCAGCAGCTTGGGGCTAGAAGAGACCCAGTACTTC. Amino acids: CASSLGLEETQYF. The full variable domain, with the rest looked up from reference TRBV5-1 and TRBJ2-5, is KAGVTQTPRYLIKTRGQQVTLSCSPISGHRSVSWYQQTPGQGLQFLFEYFSETQRNKGNFPGRFSGRQFSNSRSEMNVSTLELGDSALYLCASSLGLEETQYFGPGTRLLVL.

This clonotype was seen more than once but under ten times. CDR3 sequence (DNA): TGCAGTGCTAGAGACCCGGACAGGGGTAGTGGCTACACCTTC. Residues: CSARDPDRGSGYTF. V usage is TRBV20-1 and J usage is TRBJ1-2, with TRBD1 matching 9 bases. Germline V gives CDR1 DFQATT, CDR2 SNEGSKA (reference sequence). The CDR3 consists of 14 residues. V lost 0 bases and J lost 7; bases outside the gene matches: 6.